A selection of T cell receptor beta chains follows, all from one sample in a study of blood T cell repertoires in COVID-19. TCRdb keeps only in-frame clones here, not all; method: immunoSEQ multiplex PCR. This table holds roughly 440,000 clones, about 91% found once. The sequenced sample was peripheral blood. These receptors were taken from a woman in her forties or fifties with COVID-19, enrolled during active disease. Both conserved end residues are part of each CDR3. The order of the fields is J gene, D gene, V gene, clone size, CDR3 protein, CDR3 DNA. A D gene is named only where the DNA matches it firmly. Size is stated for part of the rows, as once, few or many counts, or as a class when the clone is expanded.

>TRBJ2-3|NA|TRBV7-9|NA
CASSLRQRTTDTQYF
TGTGCCAGCAGCTTAAGACAGAGAACCACAGATACGCAGTATTTT
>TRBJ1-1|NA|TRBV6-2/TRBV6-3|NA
CASSYFLDSPMNTEAFF
TGTGCCAGCAGTTACTTTCTGGACAGCCCCATGAACACTGAAGCTTTCTTT
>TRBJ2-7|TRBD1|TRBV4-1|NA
CASSQRTGSYEQYF
TGCGCCAGCAGCCAACGGACAGGGTCCTACGAGCAGTACTTC
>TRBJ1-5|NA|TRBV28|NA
CASSGTDGNQPQHF
TGTGCCAGCAGTGGGACTGACGGCAATCAGCCCCAGCATTTT
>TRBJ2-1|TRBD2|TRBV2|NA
CASSAVAGEKSYNEQFF
TGTGCCAGCAGTGCGGTAGCGGGGGAGAAATCCTACAATGAGCAGTTCTTC
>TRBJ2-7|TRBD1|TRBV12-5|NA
CASGLGTGIGAYEQYF
TGTGCTAGTGGTTTAGGGACAGGGATTGGAGCCTACGAGCAGTACTTC
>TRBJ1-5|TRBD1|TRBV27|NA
CASSMRPGGARQPQHF
TGTGCCAGCAGCATGAGGCCAGGGGGAGCACGTCAGCCCCAGCATTTT
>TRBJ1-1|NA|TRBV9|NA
CASSATLSGEAFF
TGTGCCAGCAGCGCTACTCTAAGTGGTGAAGCTTTCTTT
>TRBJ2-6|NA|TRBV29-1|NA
CSVTFSGANVLTF
TGCAGCGTTACTTTTTCTGGGGCCAACGTCCTGACTTTC
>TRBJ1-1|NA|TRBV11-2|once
CASSLAPGGITEAFF
TGTGCCAGCAGCTTAGCCCCGGGAGGGATCACTGAAGCTTTCTTT
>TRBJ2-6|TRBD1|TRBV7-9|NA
CASSQGTGVAGANVLTF
TGTGCCAGCAGCCAAGGGACAGGGGTAGCTGGGGCCAACGTCCTGACTTTC
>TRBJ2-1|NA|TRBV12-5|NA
CASGSLSGAGGEQFF
TGTGCTAGTGGTTCGCTGTCCGGGGCCGGGGGTGAGCAGTTCTTC
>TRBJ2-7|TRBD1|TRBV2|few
CASWGQGSHEQYF
TGTGCCAGCTGGGGACAGGGGTCCCACGAGCAGTACTTC
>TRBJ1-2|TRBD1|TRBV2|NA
CASTHPQGAGGYTF
TGTGCCAGCACCCACCCTCAGGGGGCGGGCGGCTACACCTTC
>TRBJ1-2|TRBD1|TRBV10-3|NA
CAISESYFRDRGNYGYTF
TGTGCCATCAGTGAGTCTTACTTCCGGGACAGGGGTAACTATGGCTACACCTTC
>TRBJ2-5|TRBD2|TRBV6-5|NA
CASSLLAVRETQYF
TGTGCCAGCAGTCTTCTAGCGGTCCGGGAGACCCAGTACTTC
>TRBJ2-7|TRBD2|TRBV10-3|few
CAITGGEGGGSYEQYF
TGTGCCATCACGGGAGGGGAAGGTGGTGGGTCCTACGAGCAGTACTTC
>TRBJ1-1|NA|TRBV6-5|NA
CASRAITGITEAFF
TGTGCCAGCAGGGCCATCACAGGGATAACTGAAGCTTTCTTT
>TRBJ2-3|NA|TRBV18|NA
CASSPLRQPPKGVQGRTDTQYF
TGTGCCAGCTCACCACTTAGACAGCCGCCTAAAGGGGTACAGGGCCGCACAGATACGCAGTATTTT
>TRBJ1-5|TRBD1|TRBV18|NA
CASSRTGKDQPQHF
TGTGCCAGCTCACGGACAGGGAAGGATCAGCCCCAGCATTTT
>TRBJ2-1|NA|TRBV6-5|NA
CASSSRRNNEQFF
TGTGCCAGCAGCTCAAGGAGGAACAATGAGCAGTTCTTC
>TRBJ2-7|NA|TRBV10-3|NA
CAITPRRDSYEQYF
TGTGCCATCACCCCCCGCAGGGACTCCTACGAGCAGTACTTC
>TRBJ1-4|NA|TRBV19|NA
CASSSNPGGEKLFF
TGTGCCAGTAGTTCGAACCCGGGAGGGGAAAAACTGTTTTTT
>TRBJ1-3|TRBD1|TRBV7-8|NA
CASGLSGGAGNTIYF
TGTGCCAGCGGATTATCAGGGGGCGCCGGAAACACCATATATTTT
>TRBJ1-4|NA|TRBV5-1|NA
CASSLADRGEKLFF
TGCGCCAGCAGCTTAGCGGATCGGGGTGAAAAACTGTTTTTT
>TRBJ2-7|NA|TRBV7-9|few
CASSWTAGGEQYF
TGTGCCAGCAGCTGGACTGCCGGCGGCGAGCAGTACTTC
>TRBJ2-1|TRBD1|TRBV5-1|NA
CASSLETLTGENEQFF
TGCGCCAGCAGCTTGGAAACATTGACAGGGGAGAATGAGCAGTTCTTC